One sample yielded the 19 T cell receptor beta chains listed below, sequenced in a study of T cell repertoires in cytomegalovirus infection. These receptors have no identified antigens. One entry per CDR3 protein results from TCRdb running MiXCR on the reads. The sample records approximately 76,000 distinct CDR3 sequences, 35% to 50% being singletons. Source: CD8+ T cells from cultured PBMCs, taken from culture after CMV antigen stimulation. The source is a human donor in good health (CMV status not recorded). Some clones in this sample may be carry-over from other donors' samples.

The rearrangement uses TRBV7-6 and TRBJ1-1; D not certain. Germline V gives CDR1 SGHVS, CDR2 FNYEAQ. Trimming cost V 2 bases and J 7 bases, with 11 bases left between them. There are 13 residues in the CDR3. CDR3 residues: CASSLLYGDEAFF. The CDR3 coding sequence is TGTGCCAGCAGCTTACTTTATGGGGATGAAGCTTTCTTT.

The CDR3 sequence is CASSSGQGYGDGELFF. DNA of the CDR3: TGTGCCAGCAGTTCGGGACAGGGTTATGGGGACGGGGAGCTGTTTTTT. This chain links TRBV12-3 or TRBV12-4 with TRBJ2-2; 9 nucleotides agree with TRBD1. The V and J ends lost 4 bases and 7 bases, in that order; junction bases with no gene match: 10. This CDR3 spans 16 amino acids.

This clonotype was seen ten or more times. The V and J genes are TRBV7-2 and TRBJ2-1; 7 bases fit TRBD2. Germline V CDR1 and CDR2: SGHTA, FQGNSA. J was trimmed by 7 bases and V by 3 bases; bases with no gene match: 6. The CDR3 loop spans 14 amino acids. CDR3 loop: CASSFPGLPNEQFF. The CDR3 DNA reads TGTGCCAGCAGCTTCCCGGGACTACCAAATGAGCAGTTCTTC.

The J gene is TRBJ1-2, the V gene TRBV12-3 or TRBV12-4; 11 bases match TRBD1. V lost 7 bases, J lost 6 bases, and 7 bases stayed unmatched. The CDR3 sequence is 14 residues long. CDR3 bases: TGTGCCAGCACCCTCGGGACAGGGGGAAATGGCTACACCTTC. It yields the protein CASTLGTGGNGYTF.

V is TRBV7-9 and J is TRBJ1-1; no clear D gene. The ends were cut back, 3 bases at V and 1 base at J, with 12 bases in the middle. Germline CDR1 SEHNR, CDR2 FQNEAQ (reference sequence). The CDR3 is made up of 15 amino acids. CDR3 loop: CASSFGRLRNTEAFF. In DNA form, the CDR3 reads TGTGCCAGCAGCTTCGGCAGACTCAGGAACACTGAAGCTTTCTTT.

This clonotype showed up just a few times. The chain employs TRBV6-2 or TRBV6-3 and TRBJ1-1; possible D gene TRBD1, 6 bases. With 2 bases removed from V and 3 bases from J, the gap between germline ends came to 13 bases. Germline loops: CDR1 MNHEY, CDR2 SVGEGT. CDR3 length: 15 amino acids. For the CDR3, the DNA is TGTGCCAGCAGTTACCCCACAGGGCGACACACTGAAGCTTTCTTT. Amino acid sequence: CASSYPTGRHTEAFF.

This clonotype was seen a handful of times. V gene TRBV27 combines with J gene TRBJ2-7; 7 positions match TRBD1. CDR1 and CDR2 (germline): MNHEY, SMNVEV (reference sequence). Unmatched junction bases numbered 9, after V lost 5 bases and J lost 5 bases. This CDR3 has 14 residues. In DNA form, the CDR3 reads TGTGCCAGCAGTCTGACAGGGTCAATCAACGAGCAGTACTTC. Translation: CASSLTGSINEQYF.

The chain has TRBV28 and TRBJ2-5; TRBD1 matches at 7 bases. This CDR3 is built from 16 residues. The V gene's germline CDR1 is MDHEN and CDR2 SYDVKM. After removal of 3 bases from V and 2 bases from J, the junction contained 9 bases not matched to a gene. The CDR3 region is CASSFRGRGLQETQYF. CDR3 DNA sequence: TGTGCCAGCAGTTTTCGGGGCAGGGGGTTACAAGAGACCCAGTACTTC.

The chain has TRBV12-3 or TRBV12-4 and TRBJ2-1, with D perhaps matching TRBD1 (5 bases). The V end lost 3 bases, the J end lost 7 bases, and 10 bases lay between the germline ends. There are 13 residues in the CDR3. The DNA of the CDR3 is TGTGCCAGCAGTTTTATACAGGATAATGAGCAGTTCTTC. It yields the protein CASSFIQDNEQFF.

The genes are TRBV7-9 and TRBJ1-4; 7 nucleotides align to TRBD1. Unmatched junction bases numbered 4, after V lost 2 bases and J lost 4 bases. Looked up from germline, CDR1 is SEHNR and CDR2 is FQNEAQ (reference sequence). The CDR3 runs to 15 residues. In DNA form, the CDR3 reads TGTGCCAGCAGCTTAACAGGGGCGGATAATGAAAAACTGTTTTTT. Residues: CASSLTGADNEKLFF.

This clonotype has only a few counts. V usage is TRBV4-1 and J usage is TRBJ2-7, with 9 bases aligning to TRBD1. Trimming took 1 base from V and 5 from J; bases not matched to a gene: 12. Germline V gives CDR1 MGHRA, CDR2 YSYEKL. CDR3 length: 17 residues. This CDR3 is CASSQGPKGTGFDEQYF. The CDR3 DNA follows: TGCGCCAGCAGCCAAGGACCTAAGGGGACAGGGTTCGACGAGCAGTACTTC.

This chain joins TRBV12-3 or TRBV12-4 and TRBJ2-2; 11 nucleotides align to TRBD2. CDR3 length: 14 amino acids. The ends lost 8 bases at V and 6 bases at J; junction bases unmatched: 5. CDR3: CASGSGGASGELFF. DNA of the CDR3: TGTGCCAGCGGTAGCGGGGGGGCCTCCGGGGAGCTGTTTTTT.

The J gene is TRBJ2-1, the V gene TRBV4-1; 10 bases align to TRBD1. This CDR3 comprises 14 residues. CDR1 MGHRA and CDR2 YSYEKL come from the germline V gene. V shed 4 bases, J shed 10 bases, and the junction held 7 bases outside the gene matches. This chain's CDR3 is CASSPDRGGLEQFF. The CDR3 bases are TGCGCCAGCAGCCCGGACAGGGGGGGATTGGAGCAGTTCTTC.

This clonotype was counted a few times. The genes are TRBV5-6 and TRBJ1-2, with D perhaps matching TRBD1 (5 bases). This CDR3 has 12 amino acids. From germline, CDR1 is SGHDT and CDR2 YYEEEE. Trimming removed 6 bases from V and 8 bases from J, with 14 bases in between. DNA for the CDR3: TGTGCCAGCAACTCGGGGGGATTGGGCTACACCTTC. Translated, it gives CASNSGGLGYTF.

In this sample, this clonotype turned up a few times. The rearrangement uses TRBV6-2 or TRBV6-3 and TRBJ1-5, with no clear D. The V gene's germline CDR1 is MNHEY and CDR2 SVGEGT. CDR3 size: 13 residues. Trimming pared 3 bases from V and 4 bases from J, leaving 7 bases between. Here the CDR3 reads CASSYDENQPQHF. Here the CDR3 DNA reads TGTGCCAGCAGTTATGATGAGAATCAGCCCCAGCATTTT.

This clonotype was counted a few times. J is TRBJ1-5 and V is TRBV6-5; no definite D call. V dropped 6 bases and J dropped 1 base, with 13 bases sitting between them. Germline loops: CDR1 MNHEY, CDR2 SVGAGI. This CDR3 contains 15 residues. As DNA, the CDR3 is TGTGCCAGCAGCCCAGTTCCGAGAAGCAATCAGCCCCAGCATTTT. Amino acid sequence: CASSPVPRSNQPQHF.

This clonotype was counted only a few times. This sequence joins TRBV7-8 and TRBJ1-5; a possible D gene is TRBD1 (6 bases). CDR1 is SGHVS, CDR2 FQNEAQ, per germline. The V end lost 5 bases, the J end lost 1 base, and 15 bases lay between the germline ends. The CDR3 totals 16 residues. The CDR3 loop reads CASSRPGRGSNQPQHF. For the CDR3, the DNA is TGTGCCAGCAGCCGGCCCGGCAGGGGCAGCAATCAGCCCCAGCATTTT. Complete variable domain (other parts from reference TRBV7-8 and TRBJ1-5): GAGVSQSPRYKVAKRGQDVALRCDPISGHVSLFWYQQALGQGPEFLTYFQNEAQLDKSGLPSDRFFAERPEGSVSTLKIQRTQQEDSAVYLCASSRPGRGSNQPQHFGDGTRLSIL.

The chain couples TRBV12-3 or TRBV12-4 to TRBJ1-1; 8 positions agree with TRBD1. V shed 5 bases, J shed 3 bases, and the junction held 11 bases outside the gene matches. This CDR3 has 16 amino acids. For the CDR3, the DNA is TGTGCCAGCAGTACCCCTGACAGGGGTTGGGACACTGAAGCTTTCTTT. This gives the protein CASSTPDRGWDTEAFF.

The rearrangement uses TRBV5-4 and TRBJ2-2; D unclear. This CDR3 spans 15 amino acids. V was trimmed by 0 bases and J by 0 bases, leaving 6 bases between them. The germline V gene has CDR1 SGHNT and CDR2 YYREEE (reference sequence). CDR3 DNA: TGTGCCAGCAGCTTGGACAGCACGAACACCGGGGAGCTGTTTTTT. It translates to CASSLDSTNTGELFF.